This T cell receptor (beta chain) emerged from a study of blood T cell repertoires in COVID-19. About the research overall: The samples span acute and convalescent COVID-19 from the United States, Italy and Spain. The cDNA or gDNA used as material had been derived from T cells, B-cell-depleted T cells, or PBMCs.

Germline V CDR1 and CDR2: MDHEN, SYDVKM. Between the trimmed V and J ends, which lost 3 bases and 7 bases, there was a span of 9 bases. This CDR3 region has 12 residues. Per the study methods: Reference gene primer amplification gave nucleated cell count estimates. TCRdb's copy holds only in-frame clones and misses some; the assay was immunoSEQ multiplex PCR. The V and J calls and clone size were taken over from that table, and D and trimming were inferred from the DNA. The sample has approximately 250,000 clones, approximately 85% seen once. The chain uses TRBV28 and TRBJ1-1; tentative D call: TRBD1 (5 bases). Sequencing was performed on peripheral blood. This clonotype originated in a middle-aged man with acute or convalescent COVID-19. The CDR3 DNA is TGTGCCAGCAGTTTTCAAAGGGGTGAAGCTTTCTTT. Residues: CASSFQRGEAFF.